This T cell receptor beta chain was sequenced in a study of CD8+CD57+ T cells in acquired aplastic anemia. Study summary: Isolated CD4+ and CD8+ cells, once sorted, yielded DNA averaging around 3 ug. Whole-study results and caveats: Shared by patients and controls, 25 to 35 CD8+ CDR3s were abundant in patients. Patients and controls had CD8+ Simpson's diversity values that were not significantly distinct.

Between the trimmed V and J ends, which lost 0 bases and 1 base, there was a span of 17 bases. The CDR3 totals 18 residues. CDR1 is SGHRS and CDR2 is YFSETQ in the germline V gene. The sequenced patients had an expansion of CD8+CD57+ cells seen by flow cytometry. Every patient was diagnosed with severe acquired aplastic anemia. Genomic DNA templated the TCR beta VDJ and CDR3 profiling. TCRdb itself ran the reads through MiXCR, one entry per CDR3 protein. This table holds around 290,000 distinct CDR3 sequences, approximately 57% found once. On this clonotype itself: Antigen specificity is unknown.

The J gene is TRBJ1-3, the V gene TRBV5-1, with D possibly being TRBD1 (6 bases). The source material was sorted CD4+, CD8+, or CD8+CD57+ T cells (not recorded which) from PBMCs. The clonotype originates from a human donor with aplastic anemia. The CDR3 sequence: CASSLAPHTGSSGNTIYF. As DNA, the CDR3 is TGCGCCAGCAGCTTGGCCCCCCACACAGGGTCGTCTGGAAACACCATATATTTT.